This T cell receptor beta chain was documented in a study of T cells expressing NK-cell markers. Study-level background: The eight sequenced donors comprised seven who were HCMV-seropositive and one who was seronegative.

Concerning this clonotype: Its antigen remains unidentified.

The CDR3 is 15 residues long. TCRdb derives one entry per CDR3 protein from the 5' RACE reads, leaving out DNA. The table gives 150,000 or so distinct CDR3 sequences; the top ten clones make up 37% of it. General study points: One observes that, in several donors, these clonotypes were also the leading ones within the CD3+CD56-NKG2C+ fraction.

This clonotype was obtained from a woman aged 45 to 65 in good health. The source material was blood T cells: a sorted CD56 or NKG2C T cell subset, CD4+ or CD8+ T cells, or bulk PBMC T cells (not recorded which). The chain couples TRBV12-3 or TRBV12-4 to TRBJ1-5; without DNA, the TCRdb call of TRBD1 cannot be checked. CDR3 loop: CASSFQVGGNQPQHF.